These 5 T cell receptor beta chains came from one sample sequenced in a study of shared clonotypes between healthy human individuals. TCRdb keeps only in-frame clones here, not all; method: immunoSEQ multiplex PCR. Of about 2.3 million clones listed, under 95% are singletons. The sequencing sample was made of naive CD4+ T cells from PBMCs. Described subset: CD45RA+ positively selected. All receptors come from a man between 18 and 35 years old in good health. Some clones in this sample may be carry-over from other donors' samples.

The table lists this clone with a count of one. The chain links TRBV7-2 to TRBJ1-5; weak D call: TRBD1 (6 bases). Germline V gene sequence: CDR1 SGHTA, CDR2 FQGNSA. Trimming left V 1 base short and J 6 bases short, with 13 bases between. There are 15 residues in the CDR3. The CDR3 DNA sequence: TGTGCCAGCAGCTTAGGGGCAGGGGCGCCTCAGCCCCAGCATTTT. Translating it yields CASSLGAGAPQPQHF.

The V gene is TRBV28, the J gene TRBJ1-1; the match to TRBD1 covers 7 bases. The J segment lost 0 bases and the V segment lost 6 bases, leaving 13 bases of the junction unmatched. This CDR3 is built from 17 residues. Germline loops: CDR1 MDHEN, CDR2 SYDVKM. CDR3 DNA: TGTGCCAGCAGACCTGGGACAGCCTGGGGGCTGAACACTGAAGCTTTCTTT. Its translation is CASRPGTAWGLNTEAFF. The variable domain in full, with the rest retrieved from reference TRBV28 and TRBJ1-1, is DVKVTQSSRYLVKRTGEKVFLECVQDMDHENMFWYRQDPGLGLRLIYFSYDVKMKEKGDIPEGYSVSREKKERFSLILESASTNQTSMYLCASRPGTAWGLNTEAFFGQGTRLTVV.

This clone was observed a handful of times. The CDR3 bases are TGTGCCAGCACCGAGGCGGGGAATCAGCCCCAGCATTTT. It yields the protein CASTEAGNQPQHF. V gene TRBV25-1 combines with J gene TRBJ1-5; no reliable D call. Trimming shortened V by 7 bases and J by 4 bases, and 11 bases separated the two germline ends. The CDR3 runs to 13 residues. In germline, CDR1 is MGHDK, CDR2 SYGVNS.

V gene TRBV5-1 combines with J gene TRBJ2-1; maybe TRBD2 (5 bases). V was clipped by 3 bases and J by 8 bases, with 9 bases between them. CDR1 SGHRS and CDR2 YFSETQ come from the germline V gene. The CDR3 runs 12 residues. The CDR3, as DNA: TGCGCCAGCAGCTCGACTATACATGAGCAGTTCTTC. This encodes CASSSTIHEQFF.

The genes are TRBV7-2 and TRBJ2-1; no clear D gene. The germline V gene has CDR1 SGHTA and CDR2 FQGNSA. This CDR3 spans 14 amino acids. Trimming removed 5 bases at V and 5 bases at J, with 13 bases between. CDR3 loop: CASSKDWTDNEQFF. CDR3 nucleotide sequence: TGTGCCAGCAGCAAAGACTGGACGGACAATGAGCAGTTCTTC.